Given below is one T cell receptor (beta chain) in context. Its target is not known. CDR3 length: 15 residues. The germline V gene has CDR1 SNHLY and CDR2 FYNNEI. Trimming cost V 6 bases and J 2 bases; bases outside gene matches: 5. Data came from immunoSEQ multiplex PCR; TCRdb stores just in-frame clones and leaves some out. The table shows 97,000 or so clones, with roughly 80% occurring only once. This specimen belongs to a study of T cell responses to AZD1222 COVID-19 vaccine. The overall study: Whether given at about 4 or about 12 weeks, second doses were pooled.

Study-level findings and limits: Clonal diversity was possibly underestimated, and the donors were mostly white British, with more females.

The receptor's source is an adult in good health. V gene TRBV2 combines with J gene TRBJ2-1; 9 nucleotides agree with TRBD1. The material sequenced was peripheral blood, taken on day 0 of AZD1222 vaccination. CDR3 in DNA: TGTGCCAGCAGGGTACAGGGGGCTGCCTACAATGAGCAGTTCTTC. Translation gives CASRVQGAAYNEQFF.